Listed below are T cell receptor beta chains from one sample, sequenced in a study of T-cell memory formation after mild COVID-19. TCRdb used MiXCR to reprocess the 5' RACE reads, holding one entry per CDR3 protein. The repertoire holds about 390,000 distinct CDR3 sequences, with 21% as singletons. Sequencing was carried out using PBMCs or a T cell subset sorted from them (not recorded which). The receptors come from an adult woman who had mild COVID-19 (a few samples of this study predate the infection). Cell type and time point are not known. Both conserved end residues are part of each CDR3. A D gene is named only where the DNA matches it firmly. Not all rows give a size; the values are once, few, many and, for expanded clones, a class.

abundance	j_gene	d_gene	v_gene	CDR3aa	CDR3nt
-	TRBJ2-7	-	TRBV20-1	CSAKQGYEQYF	TGCAGTGCCAAGCAGGGCTACGAGCAGTACTTC
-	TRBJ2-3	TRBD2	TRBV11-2	CASSSGLAGTSTDTQYF	TGTGCCAGCAGCTCGGGACTAGCGGGCACTAGCACAGATACGCAGTATTTT
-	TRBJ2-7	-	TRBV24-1	CATSDAGLDEQYF	TGTGCCACCAGTGATGCAGGGTTAGACGAGCAGTACTTC
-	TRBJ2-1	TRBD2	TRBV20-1	CSASGGSSDEQFF	TGCAGTGCTAGCGGCGGGAGTAGCGATGAGCAGTTCTTC
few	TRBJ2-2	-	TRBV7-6	CASSLEIGAGELFF	TGTGCCAGCAGCTTAGAGATCGGCGCCGGGGAGCTGTTTTTT
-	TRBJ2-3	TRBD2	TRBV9	CASSVAAGGDTQYF	TGTGCCAGCAGCGTAGCGGCGGGAGGAGATACGCAGTATTTT
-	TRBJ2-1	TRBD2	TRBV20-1	CSARTHSSGLTYNEQFF	TGCAGTGCTAGAACTCACTCTAGCGGATTAACCTACAATGAGCAGTTCTTC
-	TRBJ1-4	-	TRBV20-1	CSAGEGRTNEKLFF	TGCAGTGCTGGGGAGGGGAGAACTAATGAAAAACTGTTTTTT
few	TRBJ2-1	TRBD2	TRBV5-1	CASIEGGGIYNEQFF	TGCGCCAGCATAGAAGGCGGGGGAATCTACAATGAGCAGTTCTTC
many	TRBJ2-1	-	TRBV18	CASSLQSYNEQFF	TGTGCCAGCTCACTACAATCCTACAATGAGCAGTTCTTC
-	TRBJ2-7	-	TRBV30	CAWLATSYEQYF	TGTGCCTGGTTAGCGACCTCCTACGAGCAGTACTTC
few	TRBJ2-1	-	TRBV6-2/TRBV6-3	CASSPRLLSYNEQFF	TGTGCCAGCAGTCCCAGATTACTTTCCTACAATGAGCAGTTCTTC
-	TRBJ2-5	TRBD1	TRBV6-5	CASSYSGQGEEETQYF	TGTGCCAGCAGTTACTCGGGACAGGGGGAGGAAGAGACCCAGTACTTC
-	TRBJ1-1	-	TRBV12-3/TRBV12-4	CASLGRSTEAFF	TGTGCCAGCCTCGGACGATCAACTGAAGCTTTCTTT
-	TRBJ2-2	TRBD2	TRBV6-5	CASKIEREGLAGELFF	TGTGCCAGCAAGATTGAACGGGAGGGTCTGGCCGGGGAGCTGTTTTTT
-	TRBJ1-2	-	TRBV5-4	CASSLGQVVDYGYTF	TGTGCCAGCAGCTTGGGGCAGGTTGTGGACTATGGCTACACCTTC
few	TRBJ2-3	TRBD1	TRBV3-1	CASSFGSTGTGTDTQYF	TGTGCCAGCAGCTTCGGATCCACCGGGACAGGGACAGATACGCAGTATTTT
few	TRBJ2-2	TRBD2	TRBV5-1	CASSATSGRNGELFF	TGCGCCAGCAGTGCGACTAGCGGGAGAAACGGGGAGCTGTTTTTT
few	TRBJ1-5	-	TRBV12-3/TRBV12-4	CASSLGGGKSQPQHF	TGTGCCAGCAGTTTGGGGGGCGGAAAGTCCCAGCCCCAGCATTTT
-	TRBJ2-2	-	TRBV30	CAWRVRGAHSGELFF	TGTGCCTGGAGGGTTAGGGGGGCCCATAGCGGGGAGCTGTTTTTT
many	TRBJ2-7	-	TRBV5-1	CASSFDSYEQYF	TGCGCCAGCAGCTTCGACAGCTACGAGCAGTACTTC
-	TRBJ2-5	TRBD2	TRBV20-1	CSAPPGSGGETQYF	TGCAGTGCTCCCCCGGGTAGCGGGGGGGAGACCCAGTACTTC
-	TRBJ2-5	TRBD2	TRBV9	CASSRTSGGAIETQYF	TGTGCCAGCAGCAGGACTAGCGGGGGGGCCATAGAGACCCAGTACTTC
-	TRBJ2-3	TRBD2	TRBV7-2	CASRAGGPGDTQYF	TGTGCCAGCCGGGCGGGAGGGCCGGGGGATACGCAGTATTTT
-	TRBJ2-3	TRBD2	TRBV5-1	CASSLGTSELDTQYF	TGCGCCAGCAGCTTGGGGACTAGCGAGTTAGATACGCAGTATTTT
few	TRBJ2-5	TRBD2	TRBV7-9	CASSLPIVAGRETQYF	TGTGCCAGCAGCTTGCCAATTGTAGCGGGAAGGGAGACCCAGTACTTC
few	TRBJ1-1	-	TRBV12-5	CASSPGDSATEAFF	TGTGCTAGTTCACCAGGAGACAGCGCCACTGAAGCTTTCTTT
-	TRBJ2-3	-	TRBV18	CASSPPIAGGTDTQYF	TGTGCCAGCTCACCACCAATAGCAGGAGGCACAGATACGCAGTATTTT
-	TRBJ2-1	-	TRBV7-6	CASSSRGLNEQFF	TGTGCCAGCAGTAGCCGGGGGCTCAATGAGCAGTTCTTC
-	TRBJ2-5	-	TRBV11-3	CASSQRGMETQYF	TGTGCCAGCAGCCAGAGGGGTATGGAGACCCAGTACTTC
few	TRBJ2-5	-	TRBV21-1	CASRQGEETQYF	TGTGCCAGCCGACAGGGGGAAGAGACCCAGTACTTC
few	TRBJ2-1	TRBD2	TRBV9	CASSVGSSIGSGWGEFF	TGTGCCAGCAGCGTAGGCTCTTCTATCGGTAGCGGGTGGGGGGAGTTCTTC
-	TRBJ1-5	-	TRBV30	CAWSVRRNQPQHF	TGTGCCTGGAGTGTACGTAGGAATCAGCCCCAGCATTTT
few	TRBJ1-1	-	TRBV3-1	CASSQASRTDIEAFF	TGTGCCAGCAGCCAAGCTTCCCGGACAGATATTGAAGCTTTCTTT
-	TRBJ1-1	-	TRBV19	CASRAPTDGRNTEAFF	TGTGCCAGTAGGGCCCCCACGGACGGAAGGAACACTGAAGCTTTCTTT
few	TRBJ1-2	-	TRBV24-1	CATSENAPNYGYTF	TGTGCCACCAGTGAAAATGCTCCTAACTATGGCTACACCTTC
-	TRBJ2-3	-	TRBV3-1	CASSQIGDTQYF	TGTGCCAGCAGCCAAATCGGAGATACGCAGTATTTT
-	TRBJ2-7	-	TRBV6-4	CASIGDRLPYEQYF	TGTGCCAGCATCGGAGACAGATTACCCTACGAGCAGTACTTC
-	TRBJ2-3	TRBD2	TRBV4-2	CASSQDASGGADTQYF	TGTGCCAGCAGCCAAGATGCTTCGGGAGGGGCAGATACGCAGTATTTT